This paragraph covers one TCR beta chain sequence. This record comes from a study of CD8 T cells in Susac syndrome. Through negative isolation, CD4+ and CD8+ T cells were obtained, while TEMRA cells were enriched using FACS. RNA, at 0.5 to 1 ug, was reverse transcribed with random hexamers. A single record per CDR3 protein comes from TCRdb applying MiXCR to the immunoSEQ multiplex PCR reads. The table shows a few hundred thousand distinct CDR3 sequences, with approximately 81% occurring only once. The CDR3 runs 19 residues. V was shortened by 4 bases and J by 2 bases, with 25 bases between the two germline ends. Looked up from germline, CDR1 is KGHDR and CDR2 is SFDVKD.

V is TRBV24-1 and J is TRBJ1-2; a possible D gene is TRBD1 (5 bases). The clonotype was recovered from a human donor with multiple sclerosis. What was sequenced was CD8+ T cells from PBMCs. The CDR3 sequence: CATSDPTKGHRNGNYGYTF. In DNA form, the CDR3 reads TGTGCCACCAGTGACCCGACAAAAGGACACCGCAATGGAAACTATGGCTACACCTTC.